The rows below give T cell receptor beta chains drawn from one sample of a study of control samples from healthy donors and cancer patients. The method was immunoSEQ multiplex PCR; TCRdb's version includes in-frame clones alone and lacks a portion of them. Of about 160,000 clones listed, 95% to 96% are singletons. Material: blood. These receptors came from a woman aged 25-40 years in good health. CDR3s include the opening cysteine and the closing phenylalanine or tryptophan. A D gene is named only where the DNA matches it firmly. Clone sizes are given selectively: once, few, many, or a class where the clone is expanded.

clone size: once; J gene: TRBJ2-1; V gene: TRBV28; D gene: .; CDR3 protein: CASSSGGAGSLEQFF; CDR3 DNA: TGTGCCAGCAGTTCTGGGGGGGCGGGGAGTCTTGAGCAGTTCTTC
clone size: .; J gene: TRBJ2-2; V gene: TRBV6-2/TRBV6-3; D gene: .; CDR3 protein: CASSPLITTGELFF; CDR3 DNA: TGTGCCAGCAGTCCCCTCATAACCACCGGGGAGCTGTTTTTT
clone size: .; J gene: TRBJ2-3; V gene: TRBV2; D gene: TRBD2; CDR3 protein: CASSGNAGGTQYF; CDR3 DNA: TGTGCCAGCAGTGGTAATGCGGGGGGAACGCAGTATTTT
clone size: .; J gene: TRBJ2-7; V gene: TRBV18; D gene: .; CDR3 protein: CASSPRPAQGRYEQYF; CDR3 DNA: TGTGCCAGCTCACCACGCCCGGCGCAGGGGCGGTACGAGCAGTACTTC
clone size: .; J gene: TRBJ1-5; V gene: TRBV9; D gene: .; CDR3 protein: CASNFFSGTRVSQPQHF; CDR3 DNA: TGTGCCTCGAACTTTTTTTCTGGGACAAGGGTAAGTCAGCCCCAGCATTTT
clone size: .; J gene: TRBJ1-1; V gene: TRBV5-1; D gene: .; CDR3 protein: CASSSHTEAFF; CDR3 DNA: TGCGCCAGCAGTTCTCACACTGAAGCTTTCTTT
clone size: .; J gene: TRBJ2-7; V gene: TRBV25-1; D gene: .; CDR3 protein: CASSIPPTYEQYF; CDR3 DNA: TGTGCCAGCAGTATCCCGCCGACCTACGAGCAGTACTTC
clone size: .; J gene: TRBJ1-1; V gene: TRBV7-9; D gene: .; CDR3 protein: CASSSWQGLGGTEAFF; CDR3 DNA: TGTGCCAGCAGCTCGTGGCAGGGGTTGGGGGGAACTGAAGCTTTCTTT
clone size: .; J gene: TRBJ2-1; V gene: TRBV3-1/TRBV3-2; D gene: TRBD1; CDR3 protein: CASSFLPGQGSYNEQFF; CDR3 DNA: TGTGCCAGCAGCTTCCTCCCGGGACAGGGGTCCTACAATGAGCAGTTCTTC
clone size: .; J gene: TRBJ2-1; V gene: TRBV3-1/TRBV3-2; D gene: .; CDR3 protein: CASSERHNEQFF; CDR3 DNA: TGTGCCAGCAGCGAACGGCACAATGAGCAGTTCTTC
clone size: .; J gene: TRBJ1-4; V gene: TRBV7-9; D gene: .; CDR3 protein: CASSTGPPSEKLFF; CDR3 DNA: TGTGCCAGCAGCACCGGACCTCCGAGCGAAAAACTGTTTTTT
clone size: few; J gene: TRBJ2-2; V gene: TRBV19; D gene: .; CDR3 protein: CASSTRLNTGELFF; CDR3 DNA: TGTGCCAGTAGTACGCGACTAAACACCGGGGAGCTGTTTTTT
clone size: .; J gene: TRBJ1-1; V gene: TRBV7-8; D gene: TRBD1; CDR3 protein: CASSPGTANTEAFF; CDR3 DNA: TGTGCCAGCAGCCCTGGGACAGCAAACACTGAAGCTTTCTTT
clone size: once; J gene: TRBJ1-1; V gene: TRBV5-6; D gene: .; CDR3 protein: CASSLHRVKNTEAFF; CDR3 DNA: TGTGCCAGCAGCTTACACAGGGTCAAGAACACTGAAGCTTTCTTT
clone size: .; J gene: TRBJ1-1; V gene: TRBV10-2; D gene: .; CDR3 protein: CASRDPSNTEAFF; CDR3 DNA: TGCGCCAGCAGGGACCCCTCGAACACTGAAGCTTTCTTT
clone size: .; J gene: TRBJ1-2; V gene: TRBV28; D gene: TRBD1; CDR3 protein: CASSRTGAGGYTF; CDR3 DNA: TGTGCCAGCAGCCGTACAGGGGCGGGTGGCTACACCTTC
clone size: .; J gene: TRBJ2-1; V gene: TRBV6-5; D gene: .; CDR3 protein: CASKGTRGNEQFF; CDR3 DNA: TGTGCCAGCAAAGGCACAAGGGGCAATGAGCAGTTCTTC
clone size: .; J gene: TRBJ2-5; V gene: TRBV7-2; D gene: .; CDR3 protein: CASSSGDRKAVTQYF; CDR3 DNA: TGTGCCAGCAGCTCCGGGGACCGAAAGGCGGTGACCCAGTACTTC
clone size: .; J gene: TRBJ2-2; V gene: TRBV9; D gene: .; CDR3 protein: CASSVTPTGELFF; CDR3 DNA: TGTGCCAGCAGCGTAACGCCCACCGGGGAGCTGTTTTTT
clone size: .; J gene: TRBJ1-1; V gene: TRBV5-4; D gene: .; CDR3 protein: CASSLAGTNEAFF; CDR3 DNA: TGTGCCAGCAGCTTGGCAGGGACGAATGAAGCTTTCTTT
clone size: .; J gene: TRBJ2-4; V gene: TRBV6-1; D gene: .; CDR3 protein: CASSDRGGTAKNIQYF; CDR3 DNA: TGTGCCAGCAGTGATAGGGGGGGCACGGCCAAAAACATTCAGTACTTC
clone size: .; J gene: TRBJ1-1; V gene: TRBV7-8; D gene: .; CDR3 protein: CASSVKGFTEAFF; CDR3 DNA: TGTGCCAGCAGCGTCAAGGGGTTCACTGAAGCTTTCTTT
clone size: .; J gene: TRBJ2-3; V gene: TRBV28; D gene: TRBD2; CDR3 protein: CVSSGSSLGTDTQYF; CDR3 DNA: TGTGTTTCTAGCGGGAGTTCCCTGGGCACAGATACGCAGTATTTT
clone size: .; J gene: TRBJ2-7; V gene: TRBV30; D gene: .; CDR3 protein: CAWSFSRRDYEQYF; CDR3 DNA: TGTGCCTGGAGTTTTTCTCGCAGGGACTACGAGCAGTACTTC
clone size: .; J gene: TRBJ1-1; V gene: TRBV20-1; D gene: .; CDR3 protein: CSAAFSTEAFF; CDR3 DNA: TGCAGTGCTGCTTTCAGCACTGAAGCTTTCTTT
clone size: .; J gene: TRBJ2-3; V gene: TRBV5-1; D gene: TRBD2; CDR3 protein: CASKEGTSVGDTQYF; CDR3 DNA: TGCGCCAGTAAAGAAGGGACTAGCGTCGGAGATACGCAGTATTTT
clone size: .; J gene: TRBJ1-5; V gene: TRBV10-1; D gene: TRBD1; CDR3 protein: CASTPGTGAGGWNQPQHF; CDR3 DNA: TGCGCCAGCACCCCGGGGACAGGGGCCGGAGGGTGGAATCAGCCCCAGCATTTT
clone size: .; J gene: TRBJ1-2; V gene: TRBV21-1; D gene: .; CDR3 protein: CASSKGTLYGYTF; CDR3 DNA: TGTGCCAGCAGCAAAGGGACCCTCTATGGCTACACCTTC
clone size: .; J gene: TRBJ2-7; V gene: TRBV5-1; D gene: .; CDR3 protein: CASSLAWTGPYEQYF; CDR3 DNA: TGCGCCAGCAGCTTGGCCTGGACTGGCCCCTACGAGCAGTACTTC
clone size: .; J gene: TRBJ1-2; V gene: TRBV5-6; D gene: TRBD1; CDR3 protein: CASSTVGQGAADYGYTF; CDR3 DNA: TGTGCCAGCAGCACGGTGGGACAGGGGGCGGCTGACTATGGCTACACCTTC
clone size: once; J gene: TRBJ2-6; V gene: TRBV5-1; D gene: .; CDR3 protein: CASSLGTAFSGANVLTF; CDR3 DNA: TGCGCCAGCAGCTTGGGGACAGCCTTCTCTGGGGCCAACGTCCTGACTTTC
clone size: .; J gene: TRBJ1-1; V gene: TRBV10-2; D gene: .; CDR3 protein: CASSESPGITEAFF; CDR3 DNA: TGCGCCAGCAGTGAGAGTCCAGGGATCACTGAAGCTTTCTTT
clone size: .; J gene: TRBJ1-1; V gene: TRBV3-1/TRBV3-2; D gene: .; CDR3 protein: CASSRGGLEAFF; CDR3 DNA: TGTGCCAGCAGTCGGGGGGGCCTTGAAGCTTTCTTT
clone size: .; J gene: TRBJ1-4; V gene: TRBV28; D gene: .; CDR3 protein: CASSLTSATNEKLFF; CDR3 DNA: TGTGCCAGCAGTTTGACATCTGCAACTAATGAAAAACTGTTTTTT
clone size: .; J gene: TRBJ2-1; V gene: TRBV5-5; D gene: .; CDR3 protein: CASSLDLSWDTSYNEQFF; CDR3 DNA: TGTGCCAGCAGCTTGGATCTCAGTTGGGACACTTCCTACAATGAGCAGTTCTTC
clone size: .; J gene: TRBJ2-5; V gene: TRBV7-8; D gene: TRBD2; CDR3 protein: CASSETSGGAAETQYF; CDR3 DNA: TGTGCCAGCAGCGAGACTAGCGGGGGGGCCGCAGAGACCCAGTACTTC
clone size: .; J gene: TRBJ1-2; V gene: TRBV20-1; D gene: .; CDR3 protein: CSVWGDYGYTF; CDR3 DNA: TGCAGTGTTTGGGGGGACTATGGCTACACCTTC
clone size: once; J gene: TRBJ2-7; V gene: TRBV28; D gene: .; CDR3 protein: CASSFPGNYEQYF; CDR3 DNA: TGTGCCAGCAGTTTCCCCGGCAACTACGAGCAGTACTTC
clone size: .; J gene: TRBJ2-2; V gene: TRBV5-1; D gene: .; CDR3 protein: CASSFTTGSSGELFF; CDR3 DNA: TGCGCCAGCAGCTTTACCACAGGGTCGTCCGGGGAGCTGTTTTTT
clone size: .; J gene: TRBJ2-3; V gene: TRBV19; D gene: .; CDR3 protein: CASRVASTDTQYF; CDR3 DNA: TGTGCCAGTAGGGTAGCGAGCACAGATACGCAGTATTTT
clone size: .; J gene: TRBJ1-6; V gene: TRBV28; D gene: TRBD1; CDR3 protein: CASSPTAGQGLLSPLHF; CDR3 DNA: TGTGCCAGCAGTCCCACGGCAGGACAGGGCCTCCTTTCACCCCTCCACTTT
clone size: once; J gene: TRBJ1-6; V gene: TRBV6-4; D gene: .; CDR3 protein: CASSLDGVNSPLHF; CDR3 DNA: TGTGCCAGCAGTCTGGACGGAGTAAATTCACCCCTCCACTTT
clone size: once; J gene: TRBJ2-1; V gene: TRBV30; D gene: TRBD1; CDR3 protein: CAWTIGDRGNEQFF; CDR3 DNA: TGTGCCTGGACGATCGGGGACAGGGGCAATGAGCAGTTCTTC
clone size: .; J gene: TRBJ1-6; V gene: TRBV28; D gene: .; CDR3 protein: CASSLNTGRNNSPLHF; CDR3 DNA: TGTGCCAGCAGTTTAAATACAGGCAGGAATAATTCACCCCTCCACTTT
clone size: .; J gene: TRBJ2-1; V gene: TRBV9; D gene: TRBD2; CDR3 protein: CASNLDGTSREQFF; CDR3 DNA: TGTGCCAGCAACCTAGATGGGACTAGCCGCGAGCAGTTCTTC
clone size: .; J gene: TRBJ2-5; V gene: TRBV30; D gene: .; CDR3 protein: CAWSPKIGQRETQYF; CDR3 DNA: TGTGCCTGGAGTCCTAAGATCGGGCAGCGGGAGACCCAGTACTTC
clone size: .; J gene: TRBJ2-4; V gene: TRBV27; D gene: TRBD1; CDR3 protein: CASRLGQGRDIQYF; CDR3 DNA: TGTGCCAGCAGGCTCGGACAGGGTAGGGACATTCAGTACTTC
clone size: .; J gene: TRBJ2-1; V gene: TRBV14; D gene: TRBD2; CDR3 protein: CASSHPSGGAFNEQFF; CDR3 DNA: TGTGCCAGCAGCCATCCGTCGGGGGGGGCTTTCAATGAGCAGTTCTTC
clone size: once; J gene: TRBJ2-5; V gene: TRBV5-1; D gene: .; CDR3 protein: CASSPRDQIRETQYF; CDR3 DNA: TGCGCCAGCTCACCCCGGGACCAAATACGGGAGACCCAGTACTTC
clone size: .; J gene: TRBJ2-5; V gene: TRBV10-3; D gene: .; CDR3 protein: CAISESPVQKETQYF; CDR3 DNA: TGTGCCATCAGTGAGTCCCCGGTGCAGAAAGAGACCCAGTACTTC
clone size: .; J gene: TRBJ2-1; V gene: TRBV18; D gene: .; CDR3 protein: CASSSEGEQFF; CDR3 DNA: TGTGCCAGCTCGTCAGAGGGTGAGCAGTTCTTC
clone size: few; J gene: TRBJ2-3; V gene: TRBV28; D gene: TRBD2; CDR3 protein: CASSLLTSGATDTQYF; CDR3 DNA: TGTGCCAGCAGCCTCTTGACTAGCGGAGCCACAGATACGCAGTATTTT
clone size: .; J gene: TRBJ1-4; V gene: TRBV9; D gene: TRBD1; CDR3 protein: CASSYRGTNEKLFF; CDR3 DNA: TGTGCCAGCAGCTACAGGGGGACTAATGAAAAACTGTTTTTT
clone size: .; J gene: TRBJ1-2; V gene: TRBV19; D gene: .; CDR3 protein: CASTKDRIYGYTF; CDR3 DNA: TGTGCCAGTACCAAGGACCGGATCTATGGCTACACCTTC
clone size: .; J gene: TRBJ1-1; V gene: TRBV25-1; D gene: .; CDR3 protein: CASSESPGAGNTEAFF; CDR3 DNA: TGTGCCAGCAGTGAATCTCCAGGGGCTGGGAACACTGAAGCTTTCTTT
clone size: .; J gene: TRBJ2-7; V gene: TRBV19; D gene: TRBD1; CDR3 protein: CASRPGQGAYEQYF; CDR3 DNA: TGTGCCAGTAGGCCGGGACAGGGAGCCTACGAGCAGTACTTC
clone size: .; J gene: TRBJ1-6; V gene: TRBV6-1; D gene: TRBD1; CDR3 protein: CASSEALWGQGRSPLHF; CDR3 DNA: TGTGCCAGCAGTGAAGCGCTTTGGGGACAGGGTCGTTCACCCCTCCACTTT
clone size: .; J gene: TRBJ2-4; V gene: TRBV6-6; D gene: TRBD2; CDR3 protein: CASTPDGRAENIQYF; CDR3 DNA: TGTGCCAGCACCCCGGACGGGAGGGCCGAAAACATTCAGTACTTC
clone size: .; J gene: TRBJ1-1; V gene: TRBV7-2; D gene: .; CDR3 protein: CASVLWGAGTEAFF; CDR3 DNA: TGTGCCAGCGTCCTGTGGGGGGCGGGGACTGAAGCTTTCTTT